The T cell receptor (beta chain) under discussion was sequenced for a study of beta chain features in type 1 diabetes. The CDR3 length is 17 residues. V was pared by 3 bases and J by 0 bases, with 4 bases of the junction left unmatched. CDR1 SGDLS and CDR2 YYNGEE come from the germline V gene. Expressed TCRB transcripts were sequenced, since all the RNA that had been isolated was reverse transcribed. Libraries were prepared by immunoSEQ multiplex PCR; TCRdb keeps only in-frame clonotypes and omits some of them. The sample has a few hundred thousand clones; about 15% are singletons. The chain joins TRBV9 to TRBJ2-3, with TRBD2 matching 13 bases. This TCR was sampled from a young woman in good health. Sequencing was performed on naive CD4+ T cells from blood. CDR3 bases: TGTGCCAGCAGCGAGCCGGGACTAGCGGGAAGCACAGATACGCAGTATTTT. This codes for CASSEPGLAGSTDTQYF.